This record concerns one T cell receptor (beta chain) sequence. This sample stems from a study of control samples from healthy donors and cancer patients. Some clones are missing from TCRdb's copy, which holds only in-frame ones; the method was immunoSEQ multiplex PCR. This sample has fewer than 200,000 clones, with over 85% found just once. This TCR derives from a woman aged 55-69 years in good health. The specimen was blood.

The CDR3 DNA sequence: TGTGCCAGCAGTGCACTAGCGGGGACTAGCACAGATACGCAGTATTTT. This sequence encodes CASSALAGTSTDTQYF. This chain joins TRBV6-4 and TRBJ2-3, with 10 bases identical to TRBD2. This CDR3 is built from 16 residues. Germline V gene data show CDR1 as MRHNA and CDR2 as SNTAGT. J was trimmed by 0 bases and V by 4 bases; bases with no gene match: 4.